The 25 T cell receptor beta chains given below trace back to one sample, sequenced in a study of PD-1 blockade in classical Hodgkin lymphoma. Sequenced by immunoSEQ multiplex PCR; TCRdb stores in-frame clones only, minus some. This table holds tens of thousands of clones, 75% to 90% found once. Exposure to brentuximab vedotin varied, and each patient had relapsed following autologous stem cell transplantation. The source was peripheral blood mononuclear cells (PBMCs), collected at baseline. The receptor set was obtained from a human donor with classical Hodgkin lymphoma.

The gene calls are TRBV29-1 and TRBJ2-3; TRBD2 matches 14 bases. V lost 1 base to trimming and J lost 7 bases; unmatched junction nucleotides: 7. Germline V gene data show CDR1 as SQVTM and CDR2 as ANQGSEA. This CDR3 region has 16 residues. CDR3 sequence: CSVEGLAGGTGNTQYF. As DNA, the CDR3 is TGCAGCGTTGAAGGACTAGCGGGGGGGACAGGGAATACGCAGTATTTT.

This chain uses TRBV7-9 with TRBJ2-3; D gene unclear. The germline V gene has CDR1 SEHNR and CDR2 FQNEAQ (reference sequence). This CDR3 is built from 14 residues. V lost 1 base and J 2 bases, leaving 7 bases between the germline ends. The CDR3 loop reads CASSLGSITDTQYF. CDR3 DNA: TGTGCCAGCAGCTTAGGGTCCATCACAGATACGCAGTATTTT. The variable domain in full, completed from reference TRBV7-9 and TRBJ2-3, reads DTGVSQNPRHKITKRGQNVTFRCDPISEHNRLYWYRQTLGQGPEFLTYFQNEAQLEKSRLLSDRFSAERPKGSFSTLEIQRTEQGDSAMYLCASSLGSITDTQYFGPGTRLTVL.

This clone was recorded only once. CDR3 DNA sequence: TGTGCCAGCAGTTACAGGCAGAACTATGGCTACACCTTC. Translation gives CASSYRQNYGYTF. The chain couples TRBV6-5 to TRBJ1-2; D is uncertain. The CDR3 is 13 amino acids. V lost 2 bases, J lost 2 bases, and 6 bases lay in between. CDR1 and CDR2 (germline): MNHEY, SVGAGI.

The rearrangement uses TRBV15 and TRBJ1-2, with unresolved D. V was shortened by 0 bases and J by 8 bases, with 16 bases between the two germline ends. Germline-derived CDR1 and CDR2 are LNHNV and YYDKDF (reference sequence). This CDR3 is built from 15 residues. The CDR3 coding sequence is TGTGCCACCAGCAGAGATCGCGGCGCAAGCGGGGGCTACACCTTC. It codes for CATSRDRGASGGYTF.

The chain recombines TRBV5-1 with TRBJ2-1; weak D call: TRBD1 (5 bases). CDR3 length: 15 amino acids. V was clipped by 0 bases and J by 0 bases, with 7 bases between them. Germline V gene sequence: CDR1 SGHRS, CDR2 YFSETQ. DNA for the CDR3: TGCGCCAGCAGCTTGGACAGGCCCTCCTACAATGAGCAGTTCTTC. Encoded protein: CASSLDRPSYNEQFF.

The rearrangement joins TRBV25-1 to TRBJ1-6; D is ambiguous. The CDR3 sequence is 13 residues long. Germline lookup yields CDR1 MGHDK and CDR2 SYGVNS. Trimming took off 3 bases at V and 7 bases at J, with 7 bases between the two ends. The CDR3 here is CASSDMINSPLHF. The DNA of the CDR3 is TGTGCCAGCAGTGACATGATAAATTCACCCCTCCACTTT.

The chain uses TRBV5-1 and TRBJ1-1; no clear D. The CDR3 spans 13 residues. Germline CDR1 SGHRS, CDR2 YFSETQ. V was pared by 0 bases and J by 1 base, with 4 bases between. CDR3 nucleotide sequence: TGCGCCAGCAGCTTGGAGGGGAACACTGAAGCTTTCTTT. Its translation: CASSLEGNTEAFF.

The chain links TRBV6-1 to TRBJ1-1; D is possibly TRBD1 (5 bases). The CDR3 sequence is 13 residues long. Germline CDR1 is MNHNS and CDR2 is SASEGT. V was shortened by 4 bases and J by 5 bases, with 11 bases between the two germline ends. In DNA, the CDR3 is TGTGCCAGCAGTGTCGGGGCGCAGACTGAAGCTTTCTTT. Amino acid sequence: CASSVGAQTEAFF.

This rearrangement joins TRBV13 to TRBJ2-7; no reliable D call. Germline CDR1 is PRHDT and CDR2 is FYEKMQ (reference sequence). This CDR3 is built from 14 residues. Trimming took 6 bases from V and 3 from J, leaving 15 bases between them. CDR3 protein: CASRQSPKGYEQYF. The DNA of the CDR3 is TGTGCCAGCAGACAAAGTCCCAAAGGCTACGAGCAGTACTTC.

This clone occurred once. This chain connects TRBV4-1 to TRBJ2-5; 7 bases are a match to TRBD2. From germline, CDR1 is MGHRA and CDR2 YSYEKL. CDR3 length: 14 amino acids. V was pared by 3 bases and J by 7 bases, with 8 bases of the junction left unmatched. The CDR3 here is CASSQQERGGTQYF. DNA for the CDR3: TGCGCCAGCAGCCAGCAAGAGCGGGGCGGGACCCAGTACTTC.

CDR3 protein: CASSESGLQETQYF. DNA for the CDR3: TGCGCCAGCAGTGAGTCGGGGCTCCAAGAGACCCAGTACTTC. The chain combines TRBV10-1 with TRBJ2-5; TRBD1 might be the D (5 bases). CDR1 is WNHNN and CDR2 is SYGVQD in the germline V gene (reference sequence). V was clipped by 0 bases and J by 1 base, with 6 bases between them. There are 14 residues in the CDR3.

A remark on this clone: Within the sample, other DNA sequences also encode this same CDR3. This sequence joins TRBV7-3 and TRBJ2-5; D is undetermined. The CDR3 is 13 amino acids. V was cut by 2 bases and J by 2 bases, with 6 bases left in between. The germline V gene encodes CDR1 SGHTA and CDR2 FQGTGA. This CDR3 is CASSLGSQETQYF. The CDR3 DNA reads TGTGCCAGCAGCTTAGGCAGTCAAGAGACCCAGTACTTC.

The chain joins TRBV13 to TRBJ2-6, with D possibly matching TRBD1 (6 bases). Germline CDR1 PRHDT, CDR2 FYEKMQ (reference sequence). This CDR3 is built from 17 residues. Trimming cost V 1 base and J 1 base, with 11 bases left between them. As DNA, the CDR3 is TGTGCCAGCAGCTTAGAGGCAGGGGTTTCTGGGGCCAACGTCCTGACTTTC. This sequence encodes CASSLEAGVSGANVLTF.

The chain couples TRBV5-1 to TRBJ2-1; 7 positions match TRBD2. V shed 5 bases, J shed 1 base, and the junction held 9 bases outside the gene matches. This CDR3 is built from 16 residues. Germline V lookup: CDR1 SGHRS, CDR2 YFSETQ. This CDR3 reads CASRFERGGSYNEQFF. In DNA, the CDR3 is TGCGCCAGCAGATTTGAGCGGGGTGGGTCCTACAATGAGCAGTTCTTC.

The chain combines TRBV10-2 with TRBJ1-2, with D possibly matching TRBD1 (6 bases). The germline gives CDR1 WSHSY, CDR2 SAAADI. The CDR3 length is 12 residues. The V gene lost 8 bases and the J gene lost 2 bases, with 9 bases spanning the gap. The CDR3 loop reads CASGTGNYGYTF. DNA for the CDR3: TGCGCCAGCGGCACAGGGAACTATGGCTACACCTTC.

The V call is TRBV13, the J call TRBJ2-7; 11 bases are shared with TRBD2. Germline-derived CDR1 and CDR2 are PRHDT and FYEKMQ (reference sequence). Trimming removed 6 bases from V and 0 bases from J; junction bases left unmatched: 4. The CDR3 extends over 15 amino acids. The CDR3 bases are TGTGCCAGCAGTTACACTAGCGGGGGCTCCTACGAGCAGTACTTC. Its protein is CASSYTSGGSYEQYF. The full variable domain, its missing parts supplied by reference TRBV13 and TRBJ2-7, is AAGVIQSPRHLIKEKRETATLKCYPIPRHDTVYWYQQGPGQDPQFLISFYEKMQSDKGSIPDRFSAQQFSDYHSELNMSSLELGDSALYFCASSYTSGGSYEQYFGPGTRLTVT.

This chain connects TRBV7-9 to TRBJ2-7; D perhaps matches TRBD2 (6 bases). This CDR3 region has 14 residues. Trimming stripped 3 bases from V and 3 bases from J, with 12 bases between. Germline assignment: CDR1 SEHNR and CDR2 FQNEAQ (reference sequence). The CDR3 nucleotides read TGTGCCAGCAGCTTGATGGGAGGCGACTACGAGCAGTACTTC. Its translation: CASSLMGGDYEQYF.

The V gene is TRBV5-8, the J gene TRBJ2-5; D remains ambiguous. The V end was cut by 5 bases, the J end by 7 bases, with 9 bases between. CDR3 length: 11 residues. Germline V CDR1 and CDR2: SGHTS, YDEGEE. In nucleotides, the CDR3 is TGTGCCAGCAGTTACGGTGGGACCCAGTACTTC. Its protein product is CASSYGGTQYF. The complete variable domain, with remaining parts taken from reference TRBV5-8 and TRBJ2-5, reads EAGVTQSPTHLIKTRGQQATLRCSPISGHTSVYWYQQALGLGLQFLLWYDEGEERNRGNFPPRFSGRQFPNYSSELNVNALELEDSALYLCASSYGGTQYFGPGTRLLVL.

The rearrangement joins TRBV6-6 to TRBJ2-1; no definite D call. Trimming took 5 bases from V and 0 from J, leaving 14 bases between them. This CDR3 has 16 amino acids. From germline, CDR1 is MNHNY and CDR2 SVGAGI (reference sequence). The CDR3 reads CASSQRVALSYNEQFF. The DNA of the CDR3 is TGTGCCAGCAGTCAGCGCGTGGCCCTCTCCTACAATGAGCAGTTCTTC.

The chain is built from TRBV19 and TRBJ2-7, with D tentatively TRBD1 (5 bases). The V gene lost 9 bases and the J gene lost 4 bases, with 13 bases spanning the gap. Germline assignment: CDR1 LNHDA and CDR2 SQIVND (reference sequence). CDR3 size: 12 residues. CDR3 DNA: TGTGCCAGCCCGACAGAATCATACGAGCAGTACTTC. Protein sequence: CASPTESYEQYF.

This CDR3 reads CACLMWTGDTEAFF. CDR3 bases: TGTGCCTGCCTCATGTGGACAGGCGACACTGAAGCTTTCTTT. This chain joins TRBV30 and TRBJ1-1, with 7 bases fitting TRBD1. The ends lost 6 bases at V and 3 bases at J; junction bases unmatched: 10. Germline-derived CDR1 and CDR2 are GTSNPN and SVGIG (reference sequence). The CDR3 is made up of 14 amino acids.

This clone showed up just once. The V and J genes are TRBV2 and TRBJ1-2; no clear D. The CDR3 is 12 residues long. From germline, CDR1 is SNHLY and CDR2 FYNNEI. The V and J ends lost 9 bases and 0 bases respectively, with 8 bases between them. DNA of the CDR3: TGTGCCAGGAGAAACCCTAACTATGGCTACACCTTC. Residues: CARRNPNYGYTF.

This clone was counted a few times. The chain has TRBV2 and TRBJ2-7; TRBD2 matches at 9 bases. V was pared by 5 bases and J by 7 bases, with 6 bases of the junction left unmatched. The CDR3 consists of 13 residues. CDR1 and CDR2 from the germline V gene are SNHLY and FYNNEI. The CDR3 nucleotides read TGTGCCAGCAGTCTGCGGGGGGGAGGAGAGCAGTACTTC. Translation: CASSLRGGGEQYF.

The CDR3 region is CASSLMGRPNTEAFF. CDR3 DNA: TGCGCCAGCAGCTTAATGGGGCGACCGAACACTGAAGCTTTCTTT. The J gene is TRBJ1-1, the V gene TRBV5-1, with a possible D match to TRBD1 (5 bases). The length of the CDR3 is 15 residues. Germline V gene sequence: CDR1 SGHRS, CDR2 YFSETQ. Trimming took off 2 bases at V and 1 base at J, with 12 bases between the two ends.

This chain joins TRBV5-1 and TRBJ1-2; D may be TRBD1 (5 bases). This CDR3 is built from 17 residues. V was cut by 1 base and J by 11 bases, with 27 bases left in between. Per the germline V gene, CDR1 is SGHRS and CDR2 is YFSETQ. The CDR3 DNA reads TGCGCCAGCAGCTTGTATCCGGGGGAAATAGGGGAAGAAGGGTACACCTTC. It yields the protein CASSLYPGEIGEEGYTF.